This T cell receptor beta chain was captured in a study of T cells in Graves' hyperthyroidism and ophthalmopathy. Amplification yielded TCR beta CDR3 regions, with RNA transcripts as the source. TCR CDR3 regions were first amplified by RT-PCR with HTBI primers. Using its own MiXCR run on the multiplex PCR reads, TCRdb lists one record per CDR3 protein. The sample contains about 480,000 distinct CDR3 sequences, about an eighth of which appear only once. This CDR3 comprises 14 residues. Germline V lookup: CDR1 LGHDT, CDR2 YNNKEL (reference sequence). V lost 0 bases to trimming and J lost 5 bases, with 8 bases between them. This clonotype was counted only a few times. Its antigen remains unidentified. Broader study findings: Ophthalmopathy got predicted by the model a median around 6.6 months before its onset.

This rearrangement joins TRBV3-1 to TRBJ1-5; D unresolved. Sequencing was carried out using blood. This sequence was found in a young woman with Graves' hyperthyroidism. CDR3 nucleotide sequence: TGTGCCAGCAGCCAAGATGAAGGATATCAGCCCCAGCATTTT. Protein: CASSQDEGYQPQHF.